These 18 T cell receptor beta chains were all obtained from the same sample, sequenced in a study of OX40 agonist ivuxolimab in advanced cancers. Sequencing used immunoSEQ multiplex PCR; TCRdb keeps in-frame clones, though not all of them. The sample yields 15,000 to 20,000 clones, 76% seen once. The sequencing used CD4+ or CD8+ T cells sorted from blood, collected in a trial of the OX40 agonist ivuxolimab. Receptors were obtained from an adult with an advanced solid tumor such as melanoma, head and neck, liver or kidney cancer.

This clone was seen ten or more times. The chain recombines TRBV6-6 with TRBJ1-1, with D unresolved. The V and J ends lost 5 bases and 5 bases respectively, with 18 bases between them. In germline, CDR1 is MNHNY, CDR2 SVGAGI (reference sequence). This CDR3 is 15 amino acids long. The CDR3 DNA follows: TGTGCCAGCAGTCCGAGGACGGTTCTTGATACTGAAGCTTTCTTT. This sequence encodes CASSPRTVLDTEAFF.

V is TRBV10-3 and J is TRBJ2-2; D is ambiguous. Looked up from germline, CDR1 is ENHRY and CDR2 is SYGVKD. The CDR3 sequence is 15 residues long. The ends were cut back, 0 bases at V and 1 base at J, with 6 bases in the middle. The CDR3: CAISESKLNTGELFF. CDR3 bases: TGTGCCATCAGTGAGTCGAAACTGAACACCGGGGAGCTGTTTTTT.

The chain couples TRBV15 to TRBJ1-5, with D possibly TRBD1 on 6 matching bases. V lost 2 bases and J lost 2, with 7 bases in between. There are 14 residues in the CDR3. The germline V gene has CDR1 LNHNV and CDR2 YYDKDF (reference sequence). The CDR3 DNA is TGTGCCACCAGCAGATCAGGGGGCAATCAGCCCCAGCATTTT. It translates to CATSRSGGNQPQHF.

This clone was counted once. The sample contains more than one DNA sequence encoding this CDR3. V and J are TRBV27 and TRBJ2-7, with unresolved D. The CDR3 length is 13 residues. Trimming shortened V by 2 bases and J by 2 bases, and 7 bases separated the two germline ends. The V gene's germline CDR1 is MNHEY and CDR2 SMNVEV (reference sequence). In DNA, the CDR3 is TGTGCCAGCAGTTTAACGTCAGCCTACGAGCAGTACTTC. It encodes CASSLTSAYEQYF.

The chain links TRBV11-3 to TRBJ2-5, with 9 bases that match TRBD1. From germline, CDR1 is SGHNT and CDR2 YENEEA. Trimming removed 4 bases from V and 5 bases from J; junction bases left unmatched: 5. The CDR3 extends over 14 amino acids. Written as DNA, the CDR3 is TGTGCCAGCAGCTCAGGACAGGGGCAGGAGACCCAGTACTTC. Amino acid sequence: CASSSGQGQETQYF.

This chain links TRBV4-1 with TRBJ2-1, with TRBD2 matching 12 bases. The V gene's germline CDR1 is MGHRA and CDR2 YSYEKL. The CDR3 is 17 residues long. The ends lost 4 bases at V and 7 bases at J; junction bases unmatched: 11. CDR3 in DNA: TGCGCCAGCAGCCCTCAGACTAGCGGGAGAATCCCGAATGAGCAGTTCTTC. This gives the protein CASSPQTSGRIPNEQFF.

CDR3 nucleotides: TGCAGCGTTGTGGGACAGGGGGAGACCTACGAGCAGTACTTC. This sequence encodes CSVVGQGETYEQYF. The chain recombines TRBV29-1 with TRBJ2-7, with TRBD1 identical over 11 bases. The CDR3 has 14 amino acids. Trimming removed 4 bases from V and 2 bases from J; junction bases left unmatched: 4. CDR1 and CDR2 (germline): SQVTM, ANQGSEA.

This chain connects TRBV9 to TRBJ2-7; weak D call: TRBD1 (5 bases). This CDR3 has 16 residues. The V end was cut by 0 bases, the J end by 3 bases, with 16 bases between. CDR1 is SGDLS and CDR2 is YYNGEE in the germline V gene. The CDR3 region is CASSVAWVRVSYEQYF. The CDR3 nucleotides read TGTGCCAGCAGCGTAGCCTGGGTCAGGGTTAGCTACGAGCAGTACTTC.

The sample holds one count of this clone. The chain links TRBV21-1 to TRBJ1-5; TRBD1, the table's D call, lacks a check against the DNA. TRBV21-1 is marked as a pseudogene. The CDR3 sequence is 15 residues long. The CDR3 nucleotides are TGTGCCAGCAGCAAAAAGGAGGGGGCAGTTCAGCCCCAGCATTTT. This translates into CASSKKEGAVQPQHF.

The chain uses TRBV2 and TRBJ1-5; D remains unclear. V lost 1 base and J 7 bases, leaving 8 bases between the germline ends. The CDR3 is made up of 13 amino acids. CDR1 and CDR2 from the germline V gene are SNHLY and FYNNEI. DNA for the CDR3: TGTGCCAGCAGTGAAGAGTCGGGGCAGCCCCAGCATTTT. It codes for CASSEESGQPQHF. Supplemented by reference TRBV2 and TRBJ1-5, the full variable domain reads EPEVTQTPSHQVTQMGQEVILRCVPISNHLYFYWYRQILGQKVEFLVSFYNNEISEKSEIFDDQFSVERPDGSNFTLKIRSTKLEDSAMYFCASSEESGQPQHFGDGTRLSIL.

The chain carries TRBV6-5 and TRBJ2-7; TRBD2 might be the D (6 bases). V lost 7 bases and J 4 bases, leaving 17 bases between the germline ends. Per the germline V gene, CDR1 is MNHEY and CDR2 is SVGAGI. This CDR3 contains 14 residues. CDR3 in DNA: TGTGCCAGCATCGACTGGACCGCGGGGTACGAGCAGTACTTC. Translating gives CASIDWTAGYEQYF.

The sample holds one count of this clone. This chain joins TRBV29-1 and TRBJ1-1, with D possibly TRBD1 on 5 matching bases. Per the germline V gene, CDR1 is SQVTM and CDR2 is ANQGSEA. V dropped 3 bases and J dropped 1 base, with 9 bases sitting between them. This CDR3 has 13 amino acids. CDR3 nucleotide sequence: TGCAGCGTTGATGGCAGGGCGAACACTGAAGCTTTCTTT. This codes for CSVDGRANTEAFF.

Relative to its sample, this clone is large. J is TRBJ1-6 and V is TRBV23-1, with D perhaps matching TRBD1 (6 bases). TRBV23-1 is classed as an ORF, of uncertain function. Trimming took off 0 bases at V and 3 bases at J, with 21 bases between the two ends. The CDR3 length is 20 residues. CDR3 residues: CASSQSLLRRGAFYNSPLHF. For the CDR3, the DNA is TGCGCCAGCAGTCAATCCCTCTTGCGACGGGGGGCCTTCTATAATTCACCCCTCCACTTT.

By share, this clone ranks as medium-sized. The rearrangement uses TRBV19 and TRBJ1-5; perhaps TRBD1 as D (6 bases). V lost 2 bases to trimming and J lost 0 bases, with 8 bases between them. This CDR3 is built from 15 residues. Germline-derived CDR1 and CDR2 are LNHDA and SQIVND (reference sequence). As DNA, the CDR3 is TGTGCCAGTAGTATATGGGGGGCTAGCAATCAGCCCCAGCATTTT. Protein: CASSIWGASNQPQHF.

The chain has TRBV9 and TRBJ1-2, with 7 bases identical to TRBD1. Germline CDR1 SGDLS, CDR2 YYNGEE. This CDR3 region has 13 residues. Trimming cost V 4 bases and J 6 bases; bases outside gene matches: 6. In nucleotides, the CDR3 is TGTGCCAGCAGCCCGCGACAGGGAGATGGCTACACCTTC. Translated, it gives CASSPRQGDGYTF.

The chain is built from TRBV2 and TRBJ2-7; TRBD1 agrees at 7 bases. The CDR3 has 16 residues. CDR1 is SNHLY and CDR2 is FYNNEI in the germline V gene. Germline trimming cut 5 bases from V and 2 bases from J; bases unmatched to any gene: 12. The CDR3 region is CASSFPRDSAAYEQYF. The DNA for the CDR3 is TGTGCCAGCAGTTTTCCCCGGGACAGTGCCGCCTACGAGCAGTACTTC.

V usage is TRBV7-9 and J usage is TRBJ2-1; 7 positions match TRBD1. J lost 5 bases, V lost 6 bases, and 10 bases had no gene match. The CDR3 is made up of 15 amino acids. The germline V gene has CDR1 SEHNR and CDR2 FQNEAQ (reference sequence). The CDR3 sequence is CASSPRDSYNNEQFF. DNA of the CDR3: TGTGCCAGCAGTCCCCGGGACAGCTACAACAATGAGCAGTTCTTC.

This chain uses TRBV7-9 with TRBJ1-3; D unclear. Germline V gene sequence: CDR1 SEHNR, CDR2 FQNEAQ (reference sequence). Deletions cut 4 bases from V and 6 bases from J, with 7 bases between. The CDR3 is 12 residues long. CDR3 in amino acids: CASSSGLNTIYF. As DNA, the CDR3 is TGTGCCAGCAGCTCAGGCCTAAACACCATATATTTT.